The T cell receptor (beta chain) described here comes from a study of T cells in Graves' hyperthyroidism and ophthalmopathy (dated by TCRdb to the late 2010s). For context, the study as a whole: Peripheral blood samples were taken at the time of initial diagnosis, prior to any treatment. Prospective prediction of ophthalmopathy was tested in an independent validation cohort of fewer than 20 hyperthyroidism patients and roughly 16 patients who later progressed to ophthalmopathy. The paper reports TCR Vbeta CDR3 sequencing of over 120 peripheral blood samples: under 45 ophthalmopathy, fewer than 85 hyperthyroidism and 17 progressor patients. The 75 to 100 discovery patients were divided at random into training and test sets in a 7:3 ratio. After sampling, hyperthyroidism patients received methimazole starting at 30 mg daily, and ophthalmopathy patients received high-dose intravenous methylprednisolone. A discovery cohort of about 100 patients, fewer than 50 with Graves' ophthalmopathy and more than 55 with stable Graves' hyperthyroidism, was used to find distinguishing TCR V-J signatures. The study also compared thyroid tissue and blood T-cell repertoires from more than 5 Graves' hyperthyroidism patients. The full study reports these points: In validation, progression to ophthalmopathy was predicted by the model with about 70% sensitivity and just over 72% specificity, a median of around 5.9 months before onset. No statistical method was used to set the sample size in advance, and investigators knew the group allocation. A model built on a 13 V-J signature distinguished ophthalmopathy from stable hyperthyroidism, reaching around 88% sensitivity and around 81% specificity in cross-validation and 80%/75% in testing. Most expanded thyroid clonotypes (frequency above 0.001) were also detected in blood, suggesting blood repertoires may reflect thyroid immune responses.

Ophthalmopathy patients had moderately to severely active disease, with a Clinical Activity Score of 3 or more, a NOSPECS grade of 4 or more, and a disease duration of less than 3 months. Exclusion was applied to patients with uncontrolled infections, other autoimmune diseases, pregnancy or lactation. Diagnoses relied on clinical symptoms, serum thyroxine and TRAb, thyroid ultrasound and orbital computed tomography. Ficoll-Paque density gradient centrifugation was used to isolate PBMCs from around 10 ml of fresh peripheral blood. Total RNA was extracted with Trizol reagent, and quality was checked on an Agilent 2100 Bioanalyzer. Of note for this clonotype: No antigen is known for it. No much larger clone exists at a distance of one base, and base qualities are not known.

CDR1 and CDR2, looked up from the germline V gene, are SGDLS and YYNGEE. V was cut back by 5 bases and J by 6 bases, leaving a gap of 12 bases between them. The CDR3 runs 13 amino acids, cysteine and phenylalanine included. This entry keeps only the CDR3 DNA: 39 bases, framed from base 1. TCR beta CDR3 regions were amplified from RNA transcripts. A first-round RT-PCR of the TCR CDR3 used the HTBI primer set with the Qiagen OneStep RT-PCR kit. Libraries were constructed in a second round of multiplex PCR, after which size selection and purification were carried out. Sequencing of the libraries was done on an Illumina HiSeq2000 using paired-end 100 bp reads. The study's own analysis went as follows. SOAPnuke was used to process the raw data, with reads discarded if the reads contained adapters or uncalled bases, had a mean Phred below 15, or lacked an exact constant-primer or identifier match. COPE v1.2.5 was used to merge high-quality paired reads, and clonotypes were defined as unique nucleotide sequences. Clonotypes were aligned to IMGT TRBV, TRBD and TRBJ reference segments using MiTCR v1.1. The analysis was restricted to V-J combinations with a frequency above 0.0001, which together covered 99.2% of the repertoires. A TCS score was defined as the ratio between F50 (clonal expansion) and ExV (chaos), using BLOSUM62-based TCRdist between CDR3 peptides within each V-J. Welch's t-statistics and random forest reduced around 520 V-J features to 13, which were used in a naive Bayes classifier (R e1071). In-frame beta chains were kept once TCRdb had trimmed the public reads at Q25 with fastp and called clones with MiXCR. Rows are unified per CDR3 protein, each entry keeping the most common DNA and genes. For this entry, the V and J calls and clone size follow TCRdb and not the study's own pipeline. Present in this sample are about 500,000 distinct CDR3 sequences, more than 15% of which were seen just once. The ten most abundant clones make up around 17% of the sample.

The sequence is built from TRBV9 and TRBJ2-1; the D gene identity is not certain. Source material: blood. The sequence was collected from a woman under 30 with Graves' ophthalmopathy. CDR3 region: CASRGEISNEQFF. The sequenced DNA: TGTGCCAGCAGGGGTGAAATCTCCAATGAGCAGTTCTTC.